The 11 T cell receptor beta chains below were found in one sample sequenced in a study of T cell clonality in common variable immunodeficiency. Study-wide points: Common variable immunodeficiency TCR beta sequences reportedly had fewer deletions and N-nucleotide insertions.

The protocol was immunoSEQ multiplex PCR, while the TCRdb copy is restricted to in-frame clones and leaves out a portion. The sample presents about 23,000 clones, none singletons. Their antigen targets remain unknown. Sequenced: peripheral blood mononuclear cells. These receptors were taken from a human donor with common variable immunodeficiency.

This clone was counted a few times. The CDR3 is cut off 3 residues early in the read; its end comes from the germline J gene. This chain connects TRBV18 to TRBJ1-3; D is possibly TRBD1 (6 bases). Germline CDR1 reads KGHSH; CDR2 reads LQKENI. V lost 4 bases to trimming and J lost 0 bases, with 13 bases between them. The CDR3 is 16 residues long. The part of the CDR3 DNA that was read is TGTGCCAGCTCACAAGGGACACCGACCTCTGGAAACACC. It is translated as CASSQGTPTSGNT. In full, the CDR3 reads CASSQGTPTSGNTIYF.

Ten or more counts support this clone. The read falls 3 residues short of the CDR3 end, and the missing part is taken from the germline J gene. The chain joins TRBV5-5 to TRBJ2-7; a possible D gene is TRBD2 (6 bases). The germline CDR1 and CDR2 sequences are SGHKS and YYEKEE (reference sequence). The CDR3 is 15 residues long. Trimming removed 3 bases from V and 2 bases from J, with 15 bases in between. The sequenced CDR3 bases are TGTGCCAGCAGCTCTCGGGGGACCGTAGCCTACGAG. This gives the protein CASSSRGTVAYE. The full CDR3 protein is CASSSRGTVAYEQYF.

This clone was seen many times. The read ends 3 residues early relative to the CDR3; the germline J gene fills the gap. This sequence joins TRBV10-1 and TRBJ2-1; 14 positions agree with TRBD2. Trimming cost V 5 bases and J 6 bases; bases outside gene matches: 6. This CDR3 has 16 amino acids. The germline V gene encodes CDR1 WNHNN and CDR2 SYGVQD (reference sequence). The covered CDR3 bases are TGCGCCAGCAGTAAGACTAGCGGGAGGGCCGGCAATGAG. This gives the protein CASSKTSGRAGNE. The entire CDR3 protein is CASSKTSGRAGNEQFF.

The CDR3 sequence is CASSLPGTSLEQYF. The covered CDR3 bases are TGTGCCAGCAGCTTACCCGGGACTAGCCTCGAG. This sequence joins TRBV11-2 and TRBJ2-7, with TRBD2 identical over 9 bases. The read stops 3 residues short of the end of the CDR3; the missing end is completed from the germline J gene. Trimming at V came to 2 bases and at J to 6 bases, leaving 5 bases not matched to a gene. This CDR3 has 14 amino acids. Germline lookup yields CDR1 SGHAT and CDR2 FQNNGV.

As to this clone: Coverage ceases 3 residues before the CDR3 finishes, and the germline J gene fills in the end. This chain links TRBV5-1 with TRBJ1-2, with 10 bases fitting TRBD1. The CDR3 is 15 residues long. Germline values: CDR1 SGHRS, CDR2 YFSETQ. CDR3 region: CASSLEGTGVSGYTF. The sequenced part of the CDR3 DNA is TGCGCCAGCAGCTTGGAAGGGACAGGGGTATCCGGC.

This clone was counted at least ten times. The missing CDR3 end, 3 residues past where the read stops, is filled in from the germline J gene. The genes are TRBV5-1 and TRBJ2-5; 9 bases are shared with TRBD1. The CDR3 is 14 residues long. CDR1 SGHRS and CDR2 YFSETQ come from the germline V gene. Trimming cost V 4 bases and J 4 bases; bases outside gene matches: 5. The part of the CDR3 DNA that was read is TGCGCCAGCAGCACGGGACAGGGCGGAGAGACC. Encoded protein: CASSTGQGGET. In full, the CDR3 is CASSTGQGGETQYF.

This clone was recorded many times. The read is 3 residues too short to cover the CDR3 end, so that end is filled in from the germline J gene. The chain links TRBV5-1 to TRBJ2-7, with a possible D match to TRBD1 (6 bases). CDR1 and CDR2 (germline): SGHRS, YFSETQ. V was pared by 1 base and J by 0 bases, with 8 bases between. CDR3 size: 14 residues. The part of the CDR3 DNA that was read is TGCGCCAGCAGCTTGCAGGGGATCTCCTACGAG. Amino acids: CASSLQGISYE. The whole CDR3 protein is CASSLQGISYEQYF.

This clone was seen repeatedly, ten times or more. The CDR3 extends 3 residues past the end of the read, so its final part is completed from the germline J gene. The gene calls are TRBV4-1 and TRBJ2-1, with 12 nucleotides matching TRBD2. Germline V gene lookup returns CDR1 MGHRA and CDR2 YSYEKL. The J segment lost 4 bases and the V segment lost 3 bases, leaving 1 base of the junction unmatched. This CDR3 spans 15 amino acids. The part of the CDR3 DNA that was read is TGCGCCAGCAGCCAGACTAGCGGGGGTTACAATGAG. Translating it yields CASSQTSGGYNE. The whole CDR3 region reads CASSQTSGGYNEQFF.

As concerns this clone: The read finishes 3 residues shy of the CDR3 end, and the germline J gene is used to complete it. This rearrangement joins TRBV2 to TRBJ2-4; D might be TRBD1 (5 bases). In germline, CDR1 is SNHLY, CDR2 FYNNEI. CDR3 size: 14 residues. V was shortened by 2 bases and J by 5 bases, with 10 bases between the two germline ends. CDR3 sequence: CASSERVGQNIQYF. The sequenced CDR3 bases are TGTGCCAGCAGTGAAAGGGTGGGGCAAAACATT.

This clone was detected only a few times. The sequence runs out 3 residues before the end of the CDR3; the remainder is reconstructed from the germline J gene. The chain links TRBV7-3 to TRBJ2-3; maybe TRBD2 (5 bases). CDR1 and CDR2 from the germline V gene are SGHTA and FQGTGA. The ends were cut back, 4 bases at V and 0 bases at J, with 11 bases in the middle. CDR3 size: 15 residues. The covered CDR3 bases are TGTGCCAGCAGCTCACAGCCGGGGAGCACAGATACG. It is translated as CASSSQPGSTDT. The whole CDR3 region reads CASSSQPGSTDTQYF.

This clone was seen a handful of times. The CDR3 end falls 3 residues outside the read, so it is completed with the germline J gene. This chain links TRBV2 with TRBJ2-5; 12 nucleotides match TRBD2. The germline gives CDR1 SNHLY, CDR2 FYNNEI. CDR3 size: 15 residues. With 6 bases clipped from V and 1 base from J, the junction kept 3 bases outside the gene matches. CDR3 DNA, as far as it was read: TGTGCCAGCAGGAGGACTAGCGGGGTCCAAGAGACC. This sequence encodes CASRRTSGVQET. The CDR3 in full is CASRRTSGVQETQYF.